This T cell receptor (beta chain) is from a study of shared clonotypes between healthy human individuals. The CDR3 contains 14 residues. The V and J ends lost 0 bases and 5 bases respectively, with 10 bases between them. CDR1 and CDR2 from the germline V gene are MNHEY and SVGAGI. Profiled with immunoSEQ multiplex PCR; TCRdb holds only in-frame clones, not every one. The table records about 1.1 million clones, about 84% of them present only once. The receptor was derived from a man aged 18 to 29 in good health. Some clones in this sample may be carry-over from other donors' samples. This chain joins TRBV6-5 and TRBJ1-1, with a possible D match to TRBD1 (6 bases). What was sequenced was memory CD4+ T cells from PBMCs. Subset indicated: CD45RA-negative fraction. In nucleotides, the CDR3 is TGTGCCAGCAGTTACTCTGTGGGGACAACTGAAGCTTTCTTT. Translation gives CASSYSVGTTEAFF.